These 26 T cell receptor beta chains originate from one sample sequenced in a study of control samples from healthy donors and cancer patients. Measured with immunoSEQ multiplex PCR; TCRdb has only the in-frame clones, and not every one. The sample consists of about 61,000 clones, nearly 90% of them appearing once. Sequencing was done on a sample of PBMCs. These receptors all stem from a man in his sixties with colorectal cancer.

The V call is TRBV5-4, the J call TRBJ2-3; 11 bases fit TRBD2. The CDR3 spans 15 residues. Germline CDR1 is SGHNT and CDR2 is YYREEE (reference sequence). Losses at the gene ends were 4 bases for V and 3 bases for J; bases not matched to a gene: 4. The CDR3 spells CASSPSGGYTDTQYF. The CDR3 DNA reads as TGTGCCAGCAGCCCTAGCGGGGGGTATACAGATACGCAGTATTTT.

The rearrangement links TRBV5-1 to TRBJ2-5; D may correspond to TRBD1 or TRBD2 (6 bases each). The CDR3 length is 15 residues. Trimming removed 3 bases from V and 4 bases from J, with 16 bases in between. Germline V gene lookup returns CDR1 SGHRS and CDR2 YFSETQ. CDR3 sequence: CASSSAGRGGETQYF. The DNA for the CDR3 is TGCGCCAGCAGCTCCGCCGGGAGAGGGGGAGAGACCCAGTACTTC.

The rearrangement uses TRBV18 and TRBJ2-3, with 7 bases lining up with TRBD1. V trimming: 5 bases; J trimming: 5 bases; junction bases outside the gene matches: 4. This CDR3 comprises 13 residues. Germline lookup yields CDR1 KGHSH and CDR2 LQKENI. Written as DNA, the CDR3 is TGTGCCAGCTCATATACAGGGGAAGATACGCAGTATTTT. Its protein product is CASSYTGEDTQYF.

With regard to this clone: Germline and junction disagree at one end, which may indicate a read error. The sample carries other DNA sequences with the same CDR3. The chain is built from TRBV6-2 or TRBV6-3 and TRBJ1-3, with D uncertain. CDR3 length equals 14 residues. Germline V gene data show CDR1 as MNHEY and CDR2 as SVGEGT. The CDR3 protein is CASSSQLSGNTIYF. CDR3 bases: TGTGCCAGTAGTTCACAGCTATCTGGAAACACCATATATTTT.

This chain joins TRBV6-6 and TRBJ2-4, with a tentative D call TRBD2 (6 bases). This CDR3 has 15 residues. Trimming removed 5 bases at V and 4 bases at J, with 15 bases between. Germline lookup yields CDR1 MNHNY and CDR2 SVGAGI (reference sequence). The CDR3: CASSTPRREKNIQYF. The CDR3 DNA sequence: TGTGCCAGCAGTACACCACGGAGGGAGAAAAACATTCAGTACTTC.

The chain combines TRBV5-4 with TRBJ2-3; D possibly corresponds to TRBD2 (6 bases). Trimming removed 4 bases from V and 8 bases from J, with 17 bases in between. The length of the CDR3 is 14 residues. Germline CDR1 SGHNT, CDR2 YYREEE (reference sequence). The CDR3 sequence is CASSLKTRRGTQYF. Here the CDR3 DNA reads TGTGCCAGCAGCCTAAAAACTCGGCGGGGTACGCAGTATTTT. Drawing the rest from reference TRBV5-4 and TRBJ2-3, the complete variable domain is ETGVTQSPTHLIKTRGQQVTLRCSSQSGHNTVSWYQQALGQGPQFIFQYYREEENGRGNFPPRFSGLQFPNYSSELNVNALELDDSALYLCASSLKTRRGTQYFGPGTRLTVL.

This chain uses TRBV3-1 (or the pseudogene TRBV3-2) with TRBJ2-2; D gene unclear. CDR1 is LGHDT and CDR2 is YNNKEL in the germline V gene (reference sequence). Trimming removed 6 bases at V and 7 bases at J, with 12 bases between. CDR3 size: 13 residues. The CDR3 nucleotides read TGTGCCAGCAGAAGGCTGCCGGGCGGGGAGCTGTTTTTT. Its protein is CASRRLPGGELFF.

In this sample, this clone is medium-sized. The rearrangement joins TRBV2 to TRBJ2-3, with a tentative D call TRBD2 (6 bases). V dropped 6 bases and J dropped 2 bases, with 24 bases sitting between them. This CDR3 spans 18 amino acids. Germline CDR1 reads SNHLY; CDR2 reads FYNNEI. Here the CDR3 DNA reads TGTGCCAGCAGGGGACTCCACCCGAACTTAAGACACACAGATACGCAGTATTTT. Protein sequence: CASRGLHPNLRHTDTQYF. The full variable domain, rest sourced from reference TRBV2 and TRBJ2-3, is EPEVTQTPSHQVTQMGQEVILRCVPISNHLYFYWYRQILGQKVEFLVSFYNNEISEKSEIFDDQFSVERPDGSNFTLKIRSTKLEDSAMYFCASRGLHPNLRHTDTQYFGPGTRLTVL.

This chain connects TRBV9 to TRBJ2-3, with TRBD2 identical over 13 bases. The germline V gene encodes CDR1 SGDLS and CDR2 YYNGEE. After removal of 4 bases from V and 6 bases from J, the junction contained 5 bases not matched to a gene. This CDR3 has 15 amino acids. The CDR3 loop is CASSPTSGGLDTQYF. DNA of the CDR3: TGTGCCAGCAGCCCGACTAGCGGGGGGCTGGATACGCAGTATTTT.

The J gene is TRBJ2-7, the V gene TRBV18; weak D call: TRBD1 (6 bases). This CDR3 is built from 13 residues. V lost 6 bases and J 3 bases, leaving 12 bases between the germline ends. Per germline, CDR1 KGHSH and CDR2 LQKENI. The CDR3, as DNA: TGTGCCAGCTCTGCCCAGGGGTTCTACGAGCAGTACTTC. This gives the protein CASSAQGFYEQYF.

V usage is TRBV4-1 and J usage is TRBJ1-2; 12 nucleotides align to TRBD1. There are 17 residues in the CDR3. Germline lookup yields CDR1 MGHRA and CDR2 YSYEKL. V gave up 2 bases and J gave up 2 bases; unmatched junction bases: 6. CDR3 sequence reads: CASSQNSGTGGNYGYTF. CDR3 nucleotide sequence: TGCGCCAGCAGCCAAAATTCCGGGACAGGGGGCAACTATGGCTACACCTTC.

This clone was counted only a few times. The rearrangement links TRBV7-2 to TRBJ2-1; the match to TRBD2 covers 7 bases. CDR1 and CDR2 from the germline V gene are SGHTA and FQGNSA. The CDR3 covers 13 residues. V gave up 4 bases and J gave up 10 bases; unmatched junction bases: 7. CDR3 sequence reads: CASSSIWGGEQFF. CDR3 sequence (DNA): TGTGCCAGCAGCTCGATCTGGGGGGGGGAGCAGTTCTTC.

The V call is TRBV5-8, the J call TRBJ1-6, with D maybe TRBD1 (6 bases). Per the germline V gene, CDR1 is SGHTS and CDR2 is YDEGEE. The CDR3 length is 16 residues. V was pared by 1 base and J by 4 bases, with 12 bases between. The CDR3 DNA sequence: TGTGCCAGCAGCTTGTCGGGGGCGGTGTATAATTCACCCCTCCACTTT. Its translation: CASSLSGAVYNSPLHF.

The rearrangement joins TRBV7-8 to TRBJ2-7; perhaps TRBD1 as D (5 bases). V lost 5 bases, J lost 4 bases, and 15 bases lay in between. The germline V gene encodes CDR1 SGHVS and CDR2 FQNEAQ. The CDR3 consists of 14 residues. In DNA form, the CDR3 reads TGTGCCAGCAGCCTCAGGGTAGGGCCATACGAGCAGTACTTC. It translates to CASSLRVGPYEQYF.

The CDR3 region has the DNA TGTGCCAGCAGCTCTCAGGGGCAGGTTCAGCCCCAGCATTTT. Translating it yields CASSSQGQVQPQHF. This sequence joins TRBV5-6 and TRBJ1-5; weak D call: TRBD1 (6 bases). V lost 3 bases to trimming and J lost 6 bases, with 13 bases between them. CDR3 size: 14 residues. Germline V gene sequence: CDR1 SGHDT, CDR2 YYEEEE.

For the CDR3, the DNA is TGCGCCAGCAGTCCCGGGACTAGCAAAAAAGAGACCCAGTACTTC. It yields the protein CASSPGTSKKETQYF. The chain links TRBV10-2 to TRBJ2-5, with 9 bases fitting TRBD2. There are 15 residues in the CDR3. V lost 5 bases to trimming and J lost 3 bases; unmatched junction nucleotides: 7. Germline V CDR1 and CDR2: WSHSY, SAAADI.

The rearrangement links TRBV30 to TRBJ2-7, with D possibly TRBD2 on 5 matching bases. V lost 7 bases and J lost 5, with 18 bases in between. The CDR3 sequence is 13 residues long. In germline, CDR1 is GTSNPN, CDR2 SVGIG (reference sequence). The CDR3 DNA follows: TGTGCCTCACTTCCCCCGCTAGCCCACGAGCAGTACTTC. This codes for CASLPPLAHEQYF.

The chain couples TRBV2 to TRBJ2-2; possibly TRBD1 for D (5 bases). The CDR3 is made up of 13 amino acids. The V and J ends lost 8 bases and 3 bases respectively, with 10 bases between them. CDR1 SNHLY and CDR2 FYNNEI come from the germline V gene. The CDR3 DNA is TGTGCCAGCGGGGCACAGTACACCGGGGAGCTGTTTTTT. It is translated as CASGAQYTGELFF.

This clone was observed once. The chain combines TRBV9 with TRBJ2-6; maybe TRBD1 (5 bases). The germline V and J ends were trimmed by 2 bases and 16 bases, with 13 bases remaining between them. Germline CDR1 reads SGDLS; CDR2 reads YYNGEE. This CDR3 region has 12 residues. The CDR3 DNA sequence: TGTGCCAGCAGCGTTGACGATCGGACACTGACTTTC. Encoded protein: CASSVDDRTLTF.

This chain joins TRBV9 and TRBJ1-2, with D possibly matching TRBD1 (6 bases). The CDR3 sequence is 12 residues long. Trimming shortened V by 6 bases and J by 4 bases, and 10 bases separated the two germline ends. Germline V CDR1 and CDR2: SGDLS, YYNGEE. CDR3 region: CASMSGAYGYTF. As DNA, the CDR3 is TGTGCCAGCATGTCGGGGGCCTATGGCTACACCTTC. The whole variable domain, filled in from reference TRBV9 and TRBJ1-2, reads DSGVTQTPKHLITATGQRVTLRCSPRSGDLSVYWYQQSLDQGLQFLIQYYNGEERAKGNILERFSAQQFPDLHSELNLSSLELGDSALYFCASMSGAYGYTFGSGTRLTVV.

The rearrangement uses TRBV4-1 and TRBJ2-5, with 8 bases that match TRBD2. V was pared by 5 bases and J by 2 bases, with 4 bases of the junction left unmatched. CDR3 length equals 14 residues. Germline V gives CDR1 MGHRA, CDR2 YSYEKL. The CDR3 is CASSLAGPQETQYF. The CDR3 nucleotides are TGCGCCAGCAGCTTAGCGGGGCCTCAAGAGACCCAGTACTTC.

This CDR3 reads CASSRTGANTEAFF. CDR3 nucleotide sequence: TGTGCCAGCTCAAGGACAGGGGCAAACACTGAAGCTTTCTTT. This chain joins TRBV18 and TRBJ1-1; 9 bases are shared with TRBD1. Germline CDR1 KGHSH, CDR2 LQKENI. Germline trimming cut 5 bases from V and 2 bases from J; bases unmatched to any gene: 3. This CDR3 is 14 amino acids long.

V is TRBV12-3 or TRBV12-4 and J is TRBJ2-7; weak D call: TRBD1 (6 bases). The CDR3 contains 11 residues. V lost 8 bases to trimming and J lost 6 bases, with 11 bases between them. The CDR3 bases are TGTGCCAGCTCGCTAGGGGGCGAGCAGTACTTC. This translates into CASSLGGEQYF.

The chain employs TRBV5-6 and TRBJ2-1; a possible D gene is TRBD2 (6 bases). Per germline, CDR1 SGHDT and CDR2 YYEEEE. Trimming removed 2 bases at V and 5 bases at J, with 11 bases between. CDR3 length: 14 residues. CDR3 sequence reads: CASSLLAGNNEQFF. CDR3 DNA sequence: TGTGCCAGCAGCTTACTGGCGGGGAACAATGAGCAGTTCTTC.

The chain has TRBV6-5 and TRBJ1-1; 8 nucleotides line up with TRBD1. Germline V gene data show CDR1 as MNHEY and CDR2 as SVGAGI. There are 11 residues in the CDR3. V shed 10 bases, J shed 4 bases, and the junction held 2 bases outside the gene matches. The DNA for the CDR3 is TGTGCCACTCAGGGGGCCACTGAAGCTTTCTTT. Protein product: CATQGATEAFF.

The rearrangement joins TRBV6-5 to TRBJ2-5; D ambiguous. With 2 bases removed from V and 5 bases from J, the gap between germline ends came to 9 bases. The CDR3 is 13 residues long. Germline CDR1 and CDR2: MNHEY and SVGAGI. The CDR3: CASSYAARETQYF. CDR3 nucleotides: TGTGCCAGCAGTTACGCGGCGCGGGAGACCCAGTACTTC.